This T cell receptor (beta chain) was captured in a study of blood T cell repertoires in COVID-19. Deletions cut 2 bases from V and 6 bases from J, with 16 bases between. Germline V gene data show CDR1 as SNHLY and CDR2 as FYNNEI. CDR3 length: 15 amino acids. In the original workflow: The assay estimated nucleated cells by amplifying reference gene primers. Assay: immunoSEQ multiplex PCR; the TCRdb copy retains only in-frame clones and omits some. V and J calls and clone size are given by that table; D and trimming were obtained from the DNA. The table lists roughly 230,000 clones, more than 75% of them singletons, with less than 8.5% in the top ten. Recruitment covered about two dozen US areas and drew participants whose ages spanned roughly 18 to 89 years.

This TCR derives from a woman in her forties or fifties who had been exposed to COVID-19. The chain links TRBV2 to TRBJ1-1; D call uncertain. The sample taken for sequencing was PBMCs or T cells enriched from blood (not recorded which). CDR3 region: CASSELRVPGAEAFF. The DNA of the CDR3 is TGTGCCAGCAGTGAACTGAGGGTTCCGGGTGCTGAAGCTTTCTTT.